Below, 14 T cell receptor beta chains from the same sample are listed, as sequenced in a study of radiotherapy plus CTLA-4 blockade in lung cancer. Some clones are missing from TCRdb's copy, which holds only in-frame ones; the method was immunoSEQ multiplex PCR. This table holds over 60,000 clones, around 87% found once. The sample in question was peripheral blood, obtained from a patient treated with radiotherapy plus ipilimumab. These receptors were obtained from a human donor with non-small cell lung cancer who had stable disease on radiotherapy plus ipilimumab.

The V and J genes are TRBV2 and TRBJ1-1; D unresolved. Trimming cost V 6 bases and J 0 bases, with 8 bases left between them. The CDR3 runs 13 residues. Germline CDR1 SNHLY, CDR2 FYNNEI. DNA of the CDR3: TGTGCCAGCAGAGATGACATGAACACTGAAGCTTTCTTT. This sequence encodes CASRDDMNTEAFF. Full variable domain (missing parts from reference TRBV2 and TRBJ1-1): EPEVTQTPSHQVTQMGQEVILRCVPISNHLYFYWYRQILGQKVEFLVSFYNNEISEKSEIFDDQFSVERPDGSNFTLKIRSTKLEDSAMYFCASRDDMNTEAFFGQGTRLTVV.

The chain carries TRBV7-2 and TRBJ2-1; 8 bases align to TRBD1. Trimming at V came to 5 bases and at J to 4 bases, leaving 10 bases not matched to a gene. CDR3 length: 16 residues. Germline lookup yields CDR1 SGHTA and CDR2 FQGNSA. The CDR3 coding sequence is TGTGCCAGCAGCCCGATAAACAGGGGGAGTTACAATGAGCAGTTCTTC. Residues: CASSPINRGSYNEQFF.

V gene TRBV7-9 combines with J gene TRBJ1-6; 8 positions agree with TRBD1. The CDR3 extends over 14 amino acids. V lost 5 bases to trimming and J lost 9 bases; unmatched junction nucleotides: 6. The germline V gene has CDR1 SEHNR and CDR2 FQNEAQ (reference sequence). The CDR3 nucleotides are TGTGCCAGCAGCACGACAGGGGTTGCTTCACCCCTCCACTTT. This sequence encodes CASSTTGVASPLHF.

V usage is TRBV30 and J usage is TRBJ2-1; D is uncertain. The CDR3 totals 10 residues. V was cut by 5 bases and J by 9 bases, with 8 bases left in between. CDR1 GTSNPN and CDR2 SVGIG come from the germline V gene (reference sequence). The CDR3 sequence is CAWGLTEQFF. The CDR3 nucleotides read TGTGCCTGGGGCTTGACTGAGCAGTTCTTC.

The sample holds a few counts of this clone. The CDR3 bases are TGTGCCAGCAGCCCCCGACAGGGGAACTCCTACGAGCAGTACTTC. This sequence encodes CASSPRQGNSYEQYF. The rearrangement uses TRBV5-5 and TRBJ2-7; TRBD1 aligns across 8 bases. The germline CDR1 and CDR2 sequences are SGHKS and YYEKEE (reference sequence). V lost 4 bases to trimming and J lost 0 bases; unmatched junction nucleotides: 6. This CDR3 is 15 amino acids long.

This chain connects TRBV6-1 to TRBJ2-3; tentatively, D is TRBD1 or TRBD2 (5 bases each). Per germline, CDR1 MNHNS and CDR2 SASEGT. The V end was cut by 2 bases, the J end by 0 bases, with 12 bases between. This CDR3 has 16 residues. CDR3 DNA: TGTGCCAGCAGTGAAATTCGAGGGGCTAGCACAGATACGCAGTATTTT. The encoded protein is CASSEIRGASTDTQYF.

The chain combines TRBV30 with TRBJ2-3; 9 nucleotides align to TRBD1. The germline V gene has CDR1 GTSNPN and CDR2 SVGIG (reference sequence). V was clipped by 8 bases and J by 6 bases; unmatched bases: 9. This CDR3 has 13 residues. The CDR3 here is CARGDREGDTQYF. The CDR3 DNA is TGTGCCCGTGGGGACAGGGAGGGGGATACGCAGTATTTT.

The chain links TRBV6-1 to TRBJ1-1; D not resolved. The CDR3 spans 14 residues. Trimming took 7 bases from V and 1 from J, leaving 13 bases between them. Germline V gives CDR1 MNHNS, CDR2 SASEGT. The CDR3 DNA sequence: TGTGCCAGCATCCAAGGTGCGTCGAACACTGAAGCTTTCTTT. Amino acid sequence: CASIQGASNTEAFF.

The chain couples TRBV7-8 to TRBJ1-4; 8 bases align to TRBD1. Germline values: CDR1 SGHVS, CDR2 FQNEAQ. CDR3 length equals 16 residues. The trim removed 4 bases at V and 8 bases at J, leaving 12 bases unmatched. The CDR3 spells CASSSYRQGKYEKLFF. The CDR3 DNA reads TGTGCCAGCAGCTCCTATAGACAGGGGAAATACGAAAAACTGTTTTTT.

This chain connects TRBV18 to TRBJ1-6, with no clear D. Trimming stripped 4 bases from V and 8 bases from J, with 15 bases between. There are 15 residues in the CDR3. Germline loops: CDR1 KGHSH, CDR2 LQKENI. In DNA form, the CDR3 reads TGTGCCAGCTCACGGGTGTCCGGTTCCGATTCACCCCTCCACTTT. Its translation: CASSRVSGSDSPLHF.

The V and J genes are TRBV27 and TRBJ2-7; weak D call: TRBD1 (5 bases). V lost 6 bases, J lost 9 bases, and 18 bases lay in between. The CDR3 sequence is 13 residues long. Germline CDR1 is MNHEY and CDR2 is SMNVEV (reference sequence). Written as DNA, the CDR3 is TGTGCCAGCAGCCGTCTTTCGACAGAAGGGCAGTACTTC. It is translated as CASSRLSTEGQYF.

This clone was counted a single time. The V gene is TRBV10-2, the J gene TRBJ1-6; D remains unclear. V shed 0 bases and J shed 0 bases, with 6 bases lying between them. CDR3 length equals 16 residues. Germline CDR1 and CDR2: WSHSY and SAAADI. CDR3 in amino acids: CASSESIISYNSPLHF. The CDR3 bases are TGCGCCAGCAGTGAGTCGATCATCTCCTATAATTCACCCCTCCACTTT.

The V call is TRBV7-9, the J call TRBJ1-3, with TRBD1 as a possible D gene (5 bases). Germline V lookup: CDR1 SEHNR, CDR2 FQNEAQ (reference sequence). The CDR3 loop spans 13 amino acids. V lost 1 base and J lost 5, with 6 bases in between. Here the CDR3 reads CASSLGQRNTIYF. In DNA, the CDR3 is TGTGCCAGCAGCTTAGGACAGAGAAACACCATATATTTT.

This sequence joins TRBV6-1 and TRBJ1-1, with no clear D. Trimming removed 8 bases at V and 1 base at J, with 14 bases between. Germline values: CDR1 MNHNS, CDR2 SASEGT. The CDR3 sequence is 14 residues long. For the CDR3, the DNA is TGTGCCAGCGCCCTGTCCCCCGGGAACACTGAAGCTTTCTTT. Translated: CASALSPGNTEAFF.